This TCR beta chain was captured by sequencing in a study of T cell clonotyping in hematopoietic cell transplantation (dated by TCRdb to 2020 to 2023). Some background on the complete study: A total of more than 130 blood samples were collected in the study from around 40 consecutive transplant recipients and their related donors. Recruitment of patients was conducted between 2015 and 2017, and follow-up was continued until late 2020 or death. Samples from 5 patients were obtained at the onset of acute graft-versus-host disease and were compared with samples from patients in whom GVHD never developed.

The immunoSEQ assay, a bias-controlled multiplex PCR with V- and J-specific primers, was used to amplify TCR beta CDR3 regions from genomic DNA. A proprietary barcode and Illumina adapter sequences were added to the CDR3 amplicons in a second PCR step. An Illumina MiSeq instrument was used for sequencing of the CDR3 libraries. The authors' pipeline ran thus. immunoSEQ Analyzer 3.0 was used for export and quality control, with R Bioconductor and Immunarch used for downstream analyses. Repertoire metrics were calculated using only productive rearrangements within the normalized downsampled data set. Clonotypes larger than 5 templates in the normalized cohort were defined as pathologically expanded. The Inverse Simpson Index was used to measure repertoire diversity. To capture all clonotypes, the CMV-specificity analyses were run on the non-normalized data set. TCRdb obtained this table from immuneACCESS and retained in-frame rearrangements with V and J assigned. These tables miss some clones; where compared with another copy, unresolved V genes account for less than half of the shortfall, and the remainder is unexplained. V and J calls plus clone size are reproduced from that table; the DNA served to infer D and trimming. The sample table records 9,000 to 10,000 clones; around 80% of these occur just once. The ten largest clones represent over 40% of the sample.

In this sample, this clone turned up a few times. Its recognized antigen is unknown. Base qualities are missing; no much larger clone stands one base away. Read against the paper, the sample's time point label means: recipient sample taken at acute GVHD onset. Blood samples were obtained from recipients approximately 28 days before transplant and at days 30, 100 and 180 after transplant. Nuclei Lysis Solution was used to extract genomic DNA from fresh or cryopreserved unfractionated peripheral blood mononuclear cells. Points the paper makes about the study in general: The sample size was limited and the cells went unsorted, which meant the CD4 and CD8 repertoire contributions could not be told apart. After transplant, TCR diversity in recipients dropped, and pathologically expanded clonotypes increased progressively from day 30 to day 180. Broader posttransplant TCR repertoire diversity was predicted by donor and pretransplant recipient Inverse Simpson Index values. Overlap with donor repertoires was found for only a small fraction of recipient repertoires, with over 95% found to appear de novo at the given depth.

Taken from cysteine to phenylalanine, the CDR3 has 11 residues. Just the 33-base CDR3 DNA is kept, in frame starting at base 1. V is shortened by 3 bases, J by 2 bases, and the region joining them spans 4 bases. According to the germline V gene (reference sequence), CDR1 reads DFQATT and CDR2 reads SNEGSKA. This receptor chain uses TRBV20-1 and TRBJ2-5; the D gene remains uncertain. The source material was PBMCs, sampled at the time of graft-versus-host disease after allogeneic stem cell transplant. This clonotype was sampled from a male patient aged 55-69 years who had an allogeneic stem cell transplant from an unrelated donor, so the T cells may come from the graft donor. Some clones in this sample may be carry-over from other donors' samples. The CDR3 sequence is CSASHQETQYF. DNA sequence: TGCAGTGCTAGCCATCAAGAGACCCAGTACTTC.